A selection of T cell receptor beta chains follows, all from one sample in a study of Ad26.COV2.S vaccination and SARS-CoV-2 variants. Only in-frame clones appear in the TCRdb table, and some are missing; sequencing was by immunoSEQ multiplex PCR. The sample includes some 320,000 clones, roughly 86% of them seen just once. The specimen comprised peripheral blood, sampled in a trial of Ad26.COV2.S vaccine versus placebo. The source is a person aged 18-65 years who received the Ad26.COV2.S COVID-19 vaccine or a placebo. Each CDR3 is given with its conserved first and last residue. Each record gives: clone size, J gene, V gene, D gene, CDR3 protein, CDR3 DNA. The D gene is left open where the match is weak. Rows may omit the clone size; those that give it use once, few, many or a size class.

clone size: -; J gene: TRBJ2-2; V gene: TRBV6-4; D gene: -; CDR3 protein: CASSLTDTGELFF; CDR3 DNA: TGTGCCAGCAGTCTGACGGACACCGGGGAGCTGTTTTTT
clone size: -; J gene: TRBJ2-1; V gene: TRBV4-3; D gene: TRBD1; CDR3 protein: CASSLRRGQGYNEQFF; CDR3 DNA: TGCGCCAGCAGCCTCCGAAGGGGACAGGGTTACAATGAGCAGTTCTTC
clone size: -; J gene: TRBJ1-2; V gene: TRBV7-2; D gene: -; CDR3 protein: CASSFRPRGNYGYTF; CDR3 DNA: TGTGCCAGCAGCTTCCGGCCCCGGGGGAACTATGGCTACACCTTC
clone size: once; J gene: TRBJ1-5; V gene: TRBV29-1; D gene: -; CDR3 protein: CSVGDRSNQPQHF; CDR3 DNA: TGCAGCGTTGGAGACCGTAGCAATCAGCCCCAGCATTTT
clone size: -; J gene: TRBJ1-6; V gene: TRBV6-6; D gene: TRBD1; CDR3 protein: CASSPDRVSSPLHF; CDR3 DNA: TGTGCCAGCAGTCCGGACAGGGTGAGCTCACCCCTCCACTTT
clone size: -; J gene: TRBJ2-7; V gene: TRBV12-3/TRBV12-4; D gene: TRBD1; CDR3 protein: CASSLTGYEQYF; CDR3 DNA: TGTGCCAGCAGTCTGACAGGGTACGAGCAGTACTTC
clone size: -; J gene: TRBJ2-7; V gene: TRBV6-2/TRBV6-3; D gene: TRBD2; CDR3 protein: CASSYSTGTRSEQYF; CDR3 DNA: TGTGCCAGCAGTTACTCGACCGGGACTAGGTCCGAGCAGTACTTC
clone size: -; J gene: TRBJ1-1; V gene: TRBV7-2; D gene: -; CDR3 protein: CASSLERTGRTEAFF; CDR3 DNA: TGTGCCAGCAGCTTAGAAAGGACTGGCCGGACTGAAGCTTTCTTT
clone size: -; J gene: TRBJ1-6; V gene: TRBV4-1; D gene: -; CDR3 protein: CASSQGSGWSSLRGSSPLHF; CDR3 DNA: TGCGCCAGCAGCCAAGGAAGCGGGTGGTCGAGTTTAAGGGGAAGTTCACCCCTCCACTTT
clone size: -; J gene: TRBJ1-5; V gene: TRBV6-5; D gene: -; CDR3 protein: CASSYRVGINQPQHF; CDR3 DNA: TGTGCCAGCAGTTACCGTGTAGGGATCAATCAGCCCCAGCATTTT
clone size: -; J gene: TRBJ1-1; V gene: TRBV6-2/TRBV6-3; D gene: TRBD1; CDR3 protein: CASSSEQGAGAFF; CDR3 DNA: TGTGCCAGCAGTTCTGAACAGGGGGCAGGGGCTTTCTTT
clone size: -; J gene: TRBJ2-7; V gene: TRBV18; D gene: -; CDR3 protein: CASSRGRSSYEQYF; CDR3 DNA: TGTGCCAGCTCTCGGGGACGGAGCTCCTACGAGCAGTACTTC
clone size: -; J gene: TRBJ2-3; V gene: TRBV5-1; D gene: TRBD2; CDR3 protein: CASSSQAGAGTDTQYF; CDR3 DNA: TGCGCCAGCAGCTCTCAAGCGGGGGCGGGCACAGATACGCAGTATTTT
clone size: -; J gene: TRBJ1-4; V gene: TRBV23-1; D gene: TRBD1; CDR3 protein: CARQNRDSVNEKLFF; CDR3 DNA: TGCGCCAGACAAAACCGGGACAGCGTTAATGAAAAACTGTTTTTT
clone size: -; J gene: TRBJ1-1; V gene: TRBV7-9; D gene: TRBD1; CDR3 protein: CASSLTGGRTEAFF; CDR3 DNA: TGTGCCAGCAGCTTGACAGGGGGCAGAACTGAAGCTTTCTTT
clone size: once; J gene: TRBJ1-4; V gene: TRBV15; D gene: TRBD1; CDR3 protein: CATSLYGQGRGNGEKLFF; CDR3 DNA: TGTGCCACCAGCCTTTACGGACAGGGCCGGGGGAACGGGGAAAAACTGTTTTTT
clone size: -; J gene: TRBJ1-1; V gene: TRBV6-6; D gene: -; CDR3 protein: CASSYLAGRNTEAFF; CDR3 DNA: TGTGCCAGCAGTTACTTAGCAGGCCGGAACACTGAAGCTTTCTTT
clone size: -; J gene: TRBJ1-6; V gene: TRBV2; D gene: -; CDR3 protein: CASSENNSPLHF; CDR3 DNA: TGTGCCAGCAGTGAAAATAATTCACCCCTCCACTTT
clone size: -; J gene: TRBJ2-7; V gene: TRBV6-5; D gene: TRBD1; CDR3 protein: CASGQGGSYEQYF; CDR3 DNA: TGTGCCAGCGGACAGGGAGGCTCCTACGAGCAGTACTTC
clone size: -; J gene: TRBJ1-4; V gene: TRBV4-1; D gene: -; CDR3 protein: CASSQEGQGGYEKLFF; CDR3 DNA: TGCGCCAGCAGCCAAGAAGGGCAGGGAGGGTATGAAAAACTGTTTTTT
clone size: -; J gene: TRBJ2-5; V gene: TRBV19; D gene: -; CDR3 protein: CASSISGKGETQYF; CDR3 DNA: TGTGCCAGTAGTATATCGGGGAAAGGAGAGACCCAGTACTTC
clone size: -; J gene: TRBJ2-1; V gene: TRBV2; D gene: -; CDR3 protein: CASEAHGGQYNEQFF; CDR3 DNA: TGTGCCAGCGAGGCCCACGGGGGTCAGTACAATGAGCAGTTCTTC
clone size: -; J gene: TRBJ1-5; V gene: TRBV6-2/TRBV6-3; D gene: -; CDR3 protein: CASSYSSGPQHF; CDR3 DNA: TGTGCCAGCAGTTACTCCTCTGGGCCCCAGCATTTT
clone size: -; J gene: TRBJ1-2; V gene: TRBV5-6; D gene: -; CDR3 protein: CASSLSGGGTYGYTF; CDR3 DNA: TGTGCCAGCAGCTTAAGTGGGGGAGGAACCTATGGCTACACCTTC
clone size: -; J gene: TRBJ2-3; V gene: TRBV9; D gene: TRBD2; CDR3 protein: CASSDGTSGGAFTDTQYF; CDR3 DNA: TGTGCCAGCAGCGACGGGACTAGCGGGGGGGCGTTCACAGATACGCAGTATTTT
clone size: once; J gene: TRBJ2-7; V gene: TRBV7-2; D gene: -; CDR3 protein: CASSLSGYEQYF; CDR3 DNA: TGTGCCAGCAGCCTATCCGGGTACGAGCAGTACTTC
clone size: -; J gene: TRBJ2-3; V gene: TRBV6-4; D gene: -; CDR3 protein: CASSDGSTDTQYF; CDR3 DNA: TGTGCCAGCAGTGATGGTAGCACAGATACGCAGTATTTT
clone size: -; J gene: TRBJ2-2; V gene: TRBV7-3; D gene: -; CDR3 protein: CASSLWDSLNTGELFF; CDR3 DNA: TGTGCCAGCAGCTTATGGGACTCATTGAACACCGGGGAGCTGTTTTTT
clone size: -; J gene: TRBJ1-1; V gene: TRBV5-1; D gene: -; CDR3 protein: CASSPPDRTNTEAFF; CDR3 DNA: TGCGCCAGCAGCCCTCCCGACAGGACCAACACTGAAGCTTTCTTT
clone size: -; J gene: TRBJ2-1; V gene: TRBV7-2; D gene: -; CDR3 protein: CASSLGPSSYNEQFF; CDR3 DNA: TGTGCCAGCAGCTTAGGACCAAGCTCCTACAATGAGCAGTTCTTC
clone size: few; J gene: TRBJ1-4; V gene: TRBV4-3; D gene: -; CDR3 protein: CASSRDALRGREKLFF; CDR3 DNA: TGCGCCAGCAGCCGTGACGCCCTTAGGGGTCGGGAAAAACTGTTTTTT
clone size: -; J gene: TRBJ1-2; V gene: TRBV9; D gene: -; CDR3 protein: CASSVEPDYGYTF; CDR3 DNA: TGTGCCAGCAGCGTAGAACCGGACTATGGCTACACCTTC
clone size: -; J gene: TRBJ1-2; V gene: TRBV10-3; D gene: TRBD1; CDR3 protein: CAISGSRQGAANYGYTF; CDR3 DNA: TGTGCCATCAGTGGTTCCCGACAGGGGGCAGCTAACTATGGCTACACCTTC
clone size: once; J gene: TRBJ1-5; V gene: TRBV6-5; D gene: -; CDR3 protein: CASSSQLTYQPQHF; CDR3 DNA: TGTGCCAGCAGTTCCCAATTGACATATCAGCCCCAGCATTTT
clone size: -; J gene: TRBJ2-2; V gene: TRBV7-2; D gene: TRBD1; CDR3 protein: CASSLRTGNTGELFF; CDR3 DNA: TGTGCCAGCAGCTTGAGGACAGGGAACACCGGGGAGCTGTTTTTT
clone size: -; J gene: TRBJ2-1; V gene: TRBV4-3; D gene: TRBD2; CDR3 protein: CASSQEPASGEQFF; CDR3 DNA: TGCGCCAGCAGCCAAGAGCCGGCTAGCGGTGAGCAGTTCTTC
clone size: -; J gene: TRBJ2-5; V gene: TRBV14; D gene: -; CDR3 protein: CASSPTWETQYF; CDR3 DNA: TGTGCCAGCAGTCCGACGTGGGAGACCCAGTACTTC
clone size: -; J gene: TRBJ1-1; V gene: TRBV7-2; D gene: -; CDR3 protein: CASSLDRITEAFF; CDR3 DNA: TGTGCCAGCAGCTTAGACAGAATCACTGAAGCTTTCTTT
clone size: once; J gene: TRBJ2-3; V gene: TRBV5-4; D gene: TRBD2; CDR3 protein: CASSLLSGGPTDTQYF; CDR3 DNA: TGTGCCAGCAGCTTGCTTAGCGGGGGGCCCACAGATACGCAGTATTTT
clone size: -; J gene: TRBJ1-3; V gene: TRBV18; D gene: -; CDR3 protein: CASSPLSGHSGNTIYF; CDR3 DNA: TGTGCCAGCTCACCCCTATCGGGGCACTCTGGAAACACCATATATTTT
clone size: -; J gene: TRBJ1-3; V gene: TRBV4-3; D gene: -; CDR3 protein: CASSQDADVYSGNTIYF; CDR3 DNA: TGCGCCAGCAGCCAAGATGCGGACGTATACTCTGGAAACACCATATATTTT
clone size: -; J gene: TRBJ1-2; V gene: TRBV5-6; D gene: -; CDR3 protein: CASSPGHRYGYTF; CDR3 DNA: TGTGCCAGCAGCCCTGGACATCGCTATGGCTACACCTTC
clone size: -; J gene: TRBJ2-5; V gene: TRBV6-5; D gene: -; CDR3 protein: CASSPGKQETQYF; CDR3 DNA: TGTGCCAGCAGTCCGGGGAAGCAAGAGACCCAGTACTTC
clone size: -; J gene: TRBJ1-2; V gene: TRBV5-8; D gene: -; CDR3 protein: CASSLTGIYGYTF; CDR3 DNA: TGTGCCAGCAGCCTAACCGGAATCTATGGCTACACCTTC
clone size: -; J gene: TRBJ2-7; V gene: TRBV25-1; D gene: -; CDR3 protein: CASSDLGQTYEQYF; CDR3 DNA: TGTGCCAGCAGTGATCTAGGACAGACCTACGAGCAGTACTTC
clone size: -; J gene: TRBJ2-7; V gene: TRBV7-9; D gene: TRBD2; CDR3 protein: CASSLGGVREQYF; CDR3 DNA: TGTGCCAGCAGCTTGGGGGGGGTGCGCGAGCAGTACTTC
clone size: -; J gene: TRBJ2-2; V gene: TRBV7-2; D gene: -; CDR3 protein: CASSRTRSNTGELFF; CDR3 DNA: TGTGCCAGCAGCCGGACAAGATCGAACACCGGGGAGCTGTTTTTT
clone size: -; J gene: TRBJ1-2; V gene: TRBV6-5; D gene: TRBD1; CDR3 protein: CASSRDRAGYTF; CDR3 DNA: TGTGCCAGCAGCCGAGACAGGGCCGGCTACACCTTC
clone size: -; J gene: TRBJ2-6; V gene: TRBV11-2; D gene: -; CDR3 protein: CASSLTGGANVLTF; CDR3 DNA: TGTGCCAGCAGCTTAACCGGAGGGGCCAACGTCCTGACTTTC
clone size: -; J gene: TRBJ2-2; V gene: TRBV12-5; D gene: TRBD1; CDR3 protein: CASGRDSLTGELFF; CDR3 DNA: TGTGCTAGTGGCCGGGACAGCTTGACCGGGGAGCTGTTTTTT
clone size: once; J gene: TRBJ1-6; V gene: TRBV10-3; D gene: TRBD1; CDR3 protein: CAISGDRGDSPLHF; CDR3 DNA: TGTGCCATCAGTGGGGACAGGGGCGATTCACCCCTCCACTTT